This TCR beta chain was observed in a study of blood T cell repertoires in COVID-19. Overall study context: Samples representing acute and convalescent COVID-19 were sourced from the United States, Italy and Spain. T cells, B-cell-depleted T cells, or PBMCs supplied cDNA or gDNA.

The J segment lost 2 bases and the V segment lost 0 bases, leaving 2 bases of the junction unmatched. Looked up from germline, CDR1 is SGHNT and CDR2 is YYREEE (reference sequence). This CDR3 region has 14 residues. TCRdb's table, derived via immunoSEQ multiplex PCR, lists solely in-frame clones and lacks some. The sample yields a few hundred thousand clones, about 90% seen once. The chain joins TRBV5-4 to TRBJ2-7, with 7 bases that match TRBD2. This TCR derives from a man between 60 and 70 years old with acute or convalescent COVID-19. The sequenced sample consisted of peripheral blood. CDR3 DNA sequence: TGTGCCAGCAGCTTGGTGGCGGGAGCCTACGAGCAGTACTTC. It encodes CASSLVAGAYEQYF.